Included here is one TCR beta chain sequence, with context. This CDR3 is 17 amino acids long. The V gene's germline CDR1 is LGHNA and CDR2 YNFKEQ. Trimming cost V 1 base and J 2 bases, with 16 bases left between them. These data come from a study of blood T cell repertoires in COVID-19. For the study at large: Both acute and convalescent COVID-19 samples were obtained from the United States, Italy and Spain.

Only in-frame clones appear in the TCRdb table, and some are missing; sequencing was by immunoSEQ multiplex PCR. Of 200,000 to 250,000 clones listed, approximately 80% were seen once; the top ten hold approximately 2%. This rearrangement joins TRBV4-2 to TRBJ2-3, with a possible D match to TRBD1 (6 bases). This TCR was recovered from a man between 60 and 75 years old who had recovered from COVID-19. The specimen was PBMCs or T cells enriched from blood (not recorded which). The CDR3 region has the DNA TGTGCCAGCAGCCAAGGCGCGAGCGACAGGTCCACAGATACGCAGTATTTT. Encoded protein: CASSQGASDRSTDTQYF.